This TCR beta chain comes out of a study of blood T cell repertoires in COVID-19. Study background: The United States, Italy and Spain supplied acute and convalescent COVID-19 samples. Nucleic acid was either cDNA or gDNA, and it came from T cells, B-cell-depleted T cells, or PBMCs.

In the study's own analysis: By means of reference gene primer amplification, nucleated cell counts were estimated. The assay was immunoSEQ multiplex PCR, and TCRdb's table has in-frame clones only and misses some. The V and J calls and the clone size are those of that table, but D and trimming were determined from the DNA. The table has approximately 200,000 clones, 86% seen once. This CDR3 spans 14 amino acids. Germline V gives CDR1 KGHDR, CDR2 SFDVKD. V lost 4 bases and J 2 bases, leaving 10 bases between the germline ends. Sequenced sample: peripheral blood. The chain combines TRBV24-1 with TRBJ1-2; D might be TRBD1 (6 bases). The sequence was collected from a woman aged 25 to 39 with active or convalescent COVID-19. The CDR3 loop reads CATSDRGGNYGYTF. The DNA for the CDR3 is TGTGCCACCAGTGACAGGGGTGGGAACTATGGCTACACCTTC.